These 10 T cell receptor beta chains share one sample of origin, sequenced in a study of shared clonotypes between healthy human individuals. Produced via immunoSEQ multiplex PCR; TCRdb's table is partial and in-frame only. Of about 680,000 clones listed, about 80% are singletons. Sequenced input: memory CD4+ T cells sorted from blood. Subset meaning: CD45RA-negative fraction. These receptors all come from a woman aged 25 to 39 in good health.

The chain employs TRBV2 and TRBJ2-7; D is ambiguous. The germline V and J ends were trimmed by 4 bases and 7 bases, with 14 bases remaining between them. CDR1 and CDR2 (germline): SNHLY, FYNNEI. The CDR3 is made up of 13 amino acids. The CDR3 DNA follows: TGTGCCAGCAGTGGAGATGGTAGTACGGAGCAGTACTTC. This encodes CASSGDGSTEQYF.

V gene TRBV29-1 combines with J gene TRBJ2-2; D is unresolved. Germline V gene data show CDR1 as SQVTM and CDR2 as ANQGSEA. V was clipped by 4 bases and J by 2 bases, with 5 bases between them. The CDR3 has 12 amino acids. The CDR3 is CSVALNTGELFF. The CDR3 DNA sequence: TGCAGCGTTGCACTAAACACCGGGGAGCTGTTTTTT.

In nucleotides, the CDR3 is TGTGCCAGCAGTGGGAGGGCCGGGGCCAACGTCCTGACTTTC. It yields the protein CASSGRAGANVLTF. The chain uses TRBV28 and TRBJ2-6, with 7 bases identical to TRBD2. The CDR3 runs 14 residues. The V and J ends lost 5 bases and 4 bases, in that order; junction bases with no gene match: 2. Germline loops: CDR1 MDHEN, CDR2 SYDVKM.

This chain uses TRBV19 with TRBJ2-7; no clear D gene. This CDR3 region has 11 residues. Germline-derived CDR1 and CDR2 are LNHDA and SQIVND (reference sequence). The V end was cut by 9 bases, the J end by 4 bases, with 10 bases between. CDR3 DNA sequence: TGTGCCAGCTCTTCTTCATACGAGCAGTACTTC. Its protein product is CASSSSYEQYF.

This clone showed up many times. V gene TRBV10-3 combines with J gene TRBJ2-2, with D uncertain. Trimming took 2 bases from V and 2 from J, leaving 9 bases between them. CDR1 ENHRY and CDR2 SYGVKD come from the germline V gene. This CDR3 spans 15 amino acids. CDR3 sequence: CAISEGQKNTGELFF. The CDR3 DNA is TGTGCCATCAGTGAGGGTCAGAAAAACACCGGGGAGCTGTTTTTT.

The gene calls are TRBV4-1 and TRBJ2-5; TRBD2 aligns across 7 bases. Germline lookup yields CDR1 MGHRA and CDR2 YSYEKL. The J segment lost 5 bases and the V segment lost 0 bases, leaving 9 bases of the junction unmatched. There are 16 residues in the CDR3. In DNA, the CDR3 is TGCGCCAGCAGCCAAGAGTCTAGCGGCCTCGGGGAGACCCAGTACTTC. Encoded protein: CASSQESSGLGETQYF.

The CDR3 reads CASSQTGGRLDAPWVGYTF. The DNA of the CDR3 is TGTGCCAGCTCACAGACGGGAGGACGGCTTGATGCTCCTTGGGTTGGCTACACCTTC. The gene calls are TRBV18 and TRBJ1-2, with D hard to call. Germline loops: CDR1 KGHSH, CDR2 LQKENI. There are 19 residues in the CDR3. Trimming stripped 4 bases from V and 7 bases from J, with 31 bases between.

V usage is TRBV9 and J usage is TRBJ2-1; 9 bases match TRBD1. Germline-derived CDR1 and CDR2 are SGDLS and YYNGEE. The CDR3 is 16 residues long. After removal of 3 bases from V and 5 bases from J, the junction contained 9 bases not matched to a gene. The CDR3 sequence: CASSASWDRAHNEQFF. CDR3 bases: TGTGCCAGCAGCGCAAGCTGGGACAGGGCGCACAATGAGCAGTTCTTC.

This chain links TRBV10-3 with TRBJ2-3; D call uncertain. Trimming took off 0 bases at V and 2 bases at J, with 9 bases between the two ends. There are 15 residues in the CDR3. Looked up from germline, CDR1 is ENHRY and CDR2 is SYGVKD. In nucleotides, the CDR3 is TGTGCCATCAGTGAGTCGGTACAGAACACAGATACGCAGTATTTT. Translated: CAISESVQNTDTQYF.

The sample holds many counts of this clone. This chain joins TRBV5-1 and TRBJ2-7, with 8 bases matching TRBD1. Germline V gene data show CDR1 as SGHRS and CDR2 as YFSETQ. The CDR3 consists of 14 residues. With 4 bases clipped from V and 0 bases from J, the junction kept 3 bases outside the gene matches. The CDR3 DNA reads as TGCGCCAGCAGCAAGACAGGGGTCTCCTACGAGCAGTACTTC. As protein: CASSKTGVSYEQYF.